This T cell receptor (beta chain) was profiled in a study of shared clonotypes between healthy human individuals. The protocol was immunoSEQ multiplex PCR, while the TCRdb copy is restricted to in-frame clones and leaves out a portion. Among roughly 400,000 clones listed, around 96% were seen once. The sequence came from a man younger than 40 in good health. Sequenced material: memory CD8+ T cells sorted from blood. Subset in this sample: CD45RO+ cells pooled with CCR7-negative TemRA cells.

The CDR3 loop is CASSQEGAGGYEQYF. CDR3 DNA sequence: TGTGCCAGCAGCCAAGAAGGGGCGGGGGGATACGAGCAGTACTTC. This chain joins TRBV4-2 and TRBJ2-7; 8 nucleotides line up with TRBD2. Germline V CDR1 and CDR2: LGHNA, YNFKEQ. V was clipped by 0 bases and J by 4 bases; unmatched bases: 5. This CDR3 is 15 amino acids long.